Shown below are 9 T cell receptor beta chains from a single sample sequenced in a study of T cell clonality in common variable immunodeficiency. The method was immunoSEQ multiplex PCR; TCRdb's version includes in-frame clones alone and lacks a portion of them. Singletons are absent from the sample, which has about 45,000 clones. Sequencing was performed on peripheral blood mononuclear cells. The receptors come from a person aged 18 to 75 in good health.

This clone came up many times. The CDR3 extends 3 residues past the end of the read, so its final part is completed from the germline J gene. This chain connects TRBV18 to TRBJ1-2; D gene uncertain. CDR3 size: 13 residues. The V and J ends lost 3 bases and 6 bases respectively, with 11 bases between them. From germline, CDR1 is KGHSH and CDR2 LQKENI. The sequenced part of the CDR3 DNA is TGTGCCAGCTCACCTGGACTAAGCCATGGC. This codes for CASSPGLSHG. The CDR3 in full is CASSPGLSHGYTF.

This clone has at least ten counts. From the germline J gene comes the end of the CDR3, since the read stops 3 residues before it. V usage is TRBV7-3 and J usage is TRBJ2-6; D gene unclear. Trimming removed 6 bases at V and 2 bases at J, with 8 bases between. The CDR3 length is 14 residues. Germline V CDR1 and CDR2: SGHTA, FQGTGA. CDR3 in amino acids: CASSNSTGANVLTF. The sequenced CDR3 bases are TGTGCCAGCAGTAACAGTACTGGGGCCAACGTC.

The table lists this clone with many counts. The CDR3 end falls 3 residues outside the read, so it is completed with the germline J gene. The V gene is TRBV6-2 or TRBV6-3, the J gene TRBJ2-5; TRBD2 matches at 8 bases. CDR3 length equals 15 residues. From germline, CDR1 is MNHEY and CDR2 SVGEGT. Trimming took 2 bases from V and 4 from J; bases not matched to a gene: 6. CDR3 amino acids: CASSYGRGAVETQYF. The CDR3 bases that were read are TGTGCCAGCAGTTACGGGCGGGGGGCTGTAGAGACC.

This clone was found many times. The CDR3 goes on 3 residues after the read ends, and that part is filled in from the germline J gene. The rearrangement joins TRBV2 to TRBJ2-7; 8 nucleotides agree with TRBD1. Germline CDR1 is SNHLY and CDR2 is FYNNEI. This CDR3 contains 13 residues. The J segment lost 6 bases and the V segment lost 6 bases, leaving 7 bases of the junction unmatched. The CDR3 reads CASSFLQGGEQYF. The DNA read from the CDR3 is TGTGCCAGCAGCTTCTTACAGGGGGGCGAG.

This clone has a count of ten or more. Here the CDR3 reads CASRLDSNYGYTF. The CDR3 DNA, read in part, is TGTGCCAGCAGATTGGACAGCAACTATGGC. The genes are TRBV7-6 and TRBJ1-2, with a possible D match to TRBD1 (6 bases). The CDR3 goes on 3 residues after the read ends, and that part is filled in from the germline J gene. V gave up 6 bases and J gave up 2 bases, with 10 bases separating them. In germline, CDR1 is SGHVS, CDR2 FNYEAQ. The CDR3 is 13 residues long.

This clone was counted ten times or more. The CDR3 end is not reached by the read, which stops 3 residues before it; the germline J gene fills it in. This chain links TRBV19 with TRBJ2-1, with TRBD2 matching 9 bases. The V and J ends lost 7 bases and 4 bases, in that order; junction bases with no gene match: 5. Germline V CDR1 and CDR2: LNHDA, SQIVND (reference sequence). This CDR3 is 14 amino acids long. The CDR3 spells CASISGSTYNEQFF. The covered CDR3 bases are TGTGCCAGTATTAGCGGGAGTACGTACAATGAG.

This clone was counted many times. CDR3 protein: CASSEGLAKNIQYF. CDR3 DNA, as far as it was read: TGTGCCAGCAGTGAAGGGCTAGCCAAAAACATT. The V gene is TRBV6-1, the J gene TRBJ2-4; D remains ambiguous. The read gets to within 3 residues of the CDR3 end, and the germline J gene fills in the rest. CDR1 and CDR2 from the germline V gene are MNHNS and SASEGT. This CDR3 has 14 amino acids. The V and J ends lost 1 base and 0 bases respectively, with 4 bases between them.

This clone was observed at least ten times. The CDR3 bases that were read are TGCGCCAGCAGCTTGGAGGGGGCTGGGGCCAACGTC. This codes for CASSLEGAGANV. The complete CDR3 reads CASSLEGAGANVLTF. V and J are TRBV5-1 and TRBJ2-6; possibly TRBD1 for D (6 bases). The CDR3 end is not reached by the read, which stops 3 residues before it; the germline J gene fills it in. Germline V gives CDR1 SGHRS, CDR2 YFSETQ. Trimming stripped 0 bases from V and 2 bases from J, with 6 bases between. This CDR3 has 15 amino acids.

This clone was detected many times. Read sequence stops 3 residues before the CDR3 end, and the germline J gene provides the missing end. The chain is built from TRBV5-1 and TRBJ2-2; tentatively, D is TRBD2 (6 bases). CDR1 is SGHRS, CDR2 YFSETQ, per germline. V was shortened by 0 bases and J by 6 bases, with 18 bases between the two germline ends. This CDR3 region has 17 residues. The sequenced CDR3 bases are TGCGCCAGCAGCTTGGTGGCTAGCGAAGTGTTCGCCGGGGAG. Its translation: CASSLVASEVFAGE. The whole CDR3 sequence reads CASSLVASEVFAGELFF.